A single sample gave rise to the 17 T cell receptor beta chains below, sequenced in a study of blood T cell repertoires in COVID-19. The protocol was immunoSEQ multiplex PCR, while the TCRdb copy is restricted to in-frame clones and leaves out a portion. Altogether a few hundred thousand clones are present, 84% being singletons, with the ten largest covering roughly 3.1%. Material for sequencing was PBMCs or T cells enriched from blood (not recorded which). These receptors originate from a man aged 45 to 65 who had recovered from COVID-19.

The rearrangement uses TRBV21-1 and TRBJ1-6; the table calls TRBD1, which could not be checked here. TRBV21-1 is designated a pseudogene. This CDR3 is 14 amino acids long. The CDR3 region is CASSIYRDNSPLHF. In DNA form, the CDR3 reads TGTGCCAGCAGCATTTACAGGGATAATTCACCCCTCCACTTT.

This clone was seen ten or more times. The chain carries TRBV30 and TRBJ1-2, with 8 bases lining up with TRBD1. The CDR3 consists of 12 residues. Germline V CDR1 and CDR2: GTSNPN, SVGIG (reference sequence). The trim removed 3 bases at V and 4 bases at J, leaving 1 base unmatched. The CDR3 bases are TGTGCCTGGAGCGGGACAGGCTATGGCTACACCTTC. The encoded protein is CAWSGTGYGYTF. The entire variable domain, with the rest obtained from reference TRBV30 and TRBJ1-2, is as follows: SQTIHQWPATLVQPVGSPLSLECTVEGTSNPNLYWYRQAAGRGLQLLFYSVGIGQISSEVPQNLSASRPQDRQFILSSKKLLLSDSGFYLCAWSGTGYGYTFGSGTRLTVV.

This chain uses TRBV5-4 with TRBJ1-2; the D gene is possibly TRBD1 (5 bases). V lost 1 base to trimming and J lost 2 bases, with 9 bases between them. This CDR3 has 14 amino acids. Germline V gene sequence: CDR1 SGHNT, CDR2 YYREEE (reference sequence). The CDR3 loop reads CASSLSRQNYGYTF. As DNA, the CDR3 is TGTGCCAGCAGCTTGAGCAGACAGAACTATGGCTACACCTTC.

The CDR3 nucleotides read TGTGCCAGCAGCCAAGATAGGGGAAAGCCCCAGCATTTT. This gives the protein CASSQDRGKPQHF. The chain couples TRBV4-2 to TRBJ1-5; D perhaps matches TRBD1 (5 bases). V gave up 0 bases and J gave up 8 bases, with 8 bases separating them. Germline CDR1 reads LGHNA; CDR2 reads YNFKEQ. The length of the CDR3 is 13 residues.

V is TRBV7-9 and J is TRBJ1-5, with TRBD1 matching over 7 bases. CDR1 SEHNR and CDR2 FQNEAQ come from the germline V gene (reference sequence). The CDR3 is made up of 14 amino acids. V lost 5 bases and J lost 6; bases outside the gene matches: 7. The CDR3 coding sequence is TGTGCCAGCAGCAAAACAGGGGTAAGTCAGCCCCAGCATTTT. Translation gives CASSKTGVSQPQHF.

This clone was recorded many times. CDR3 DNA sequence: TGTGCCAGCTCACCGTCTGGCGGGAGGCAATCGGCATACGAGCAGTACTTC. Translated, it gives CASSPSGGRQSAYEQYF. The chain uses TRBV18 and TRBJ2-7, with 8 bases that match TRBD2. The CDR3 runs 17 residues. The germline gives CDR1 KGHSH, CDR2 LQKENI. The junction had 14 bases not matched to a gene; V was cut back by 3 bases and J by 4 bases. Complete variable domain (other parts from reference TRBV18 and TRBJ2-7): NAGVMQNPRHLVRRRGQEARLRCSPMKGHSHVYWYRQLPEEGLKFMVYLQKENIIDESGMPKERFSAEFPKEGPSILRIQQVVRGDSAAYFCASSPSGGRQSAYEQYFGPGTRLTVT.

This clone was seen a handful of times. The J gene is TRBJ2-2, the V gene TRBV5-1; 8 bases map to TRBD2. The V gene end was trimmed by 5 bases and the J gene end by 6 bases; junction bases not matched to a gene: 9. The CDR3 loop spans 15 amino acids. Germline V lookup: CDR1 SGHRS, CDR2 YFSETQ. CDR3 coding DNA: TGCGCCAGCAGGTCGGGGGGGCGAGATTCCGGGGAGCTGTTTTTT. Translated, it gives CASRSGGRDSGELFF. Full variable domain (outside the CDR3, taken from reference TRBV5-1 and TRBJ2-2): KAGVTQTPRYLIKTRGQQVTLSCSPISGHRSVSWYQQTPGQGLQFLFEYFSETQRNKGNFPGRFSGRQFSNSRSEMNVSTLELGDSALYLCASRSGGRDSGELFFGEGSRLTVL.

This chain connects TRBV15 to TRBJ1-2; D unresolved. Trimming stripped 4 bases from V and 2 bases from J, with 5 bases between. CDR1 is LNHNV, CDR2 YYDKDF, per germline (reference sequence). This CDR3 spans 12 amino acids. CDR3 sequence reads: CATSTKNYGYTF. The CDR3 DNA reads TGTGCCACCAGCACTAAAAACTATGGCTACACCTTC.

The chain carries TRBV7-9 and TRBJ1-2; 10 positions match TRBD1. The J segment lost 8 bases and the V segment lost 4 bases, leaving 10 bases of the junction unmatched. The germline gives CDR1 SEHNR, CDR2 FQNEAQ (reference sequence). The length of the CDR3 is 15 residues. CDR3 protein: CASSSTGTGVPGYTF. The CDR3 DNA is TGTGCCAGCAGCTCCACCGGGACAGGGGTGCCCGGCTACACCTTC. The full variable domain, in which reference TRBV7-9 and TRBJ1-2 provide the parts outside the CDR3, is DTGVSQNPRHKITKRGQNVTFRCDPISEHNRLYWYRQTLGQGPEFLTYFQNEAQLEKSRLLSDRFSAERPKGSFSTLEIQRTEQGDSAMYLCASSSTGTGVPGYTFGSGTRLTVV.

The CDR3 DNA reads TGTGCCAGCAGCTTAAGACAGGGTATAGGCCAGCCCCAGCATTTT. It specifies CASSLRQGIGQPQHF. V is TRBV7-8 and J is TRBJ1-5, with 7 bases matching TRBD1. The CDR3 sequence is 15 residues long. V was pared by 2 bases and J by 7 bases, with 8 bases of the junction left unmatched. Germline V lookup: CDR1 SGHVS, CDR2 FQNEAQ.

The chain uses TRBV18 and TRBJ1-1; TRBD1 aligns across 8 bases. V was pared by 3 bases and J by 0 bases, with 12 bases of the junction left unmatched. The germline V gene has CDR1 KGHSH and CDR2 LQKENI. The CDR3 loop spans 18 amino acids. CDR3 amino acids: CASSPRDRRGLLNTEAFF. The CDR3, as DNA: TGTGCCAGCTCACCCCGGGACAGGAGGGGACTCTTGAACACTGAAGCTTTCTTT.

The rearrangement uses TRBV6-2 or TRBV6-3 and TRBJ1-4, with a weak D call TRBD1 (6 bases). V lost 7 bases to trimming and J lost 2 bases, with 23 bases between them. The germline V gene encodes CDR1 MNHEY and CDR2 SVGEGT. The CDR3 consists of 18 residues. CDR3 in DNA: TGTGCCAGCACCTACTCTGGGAACAGGGTGACGACTAATGAAAAACTGTTTTTT. Encoded protein: CASTYSGNRVTTNEKLFF.

The chain uses TRBV4-1 and TRBJ2-2; TRBD2 matches at 11 bases. Germline V gives CDR1 MGHRA, CDR2 YSYEKL. The CDR3 has 15 residues. V was pared by 3 bases and J by 8 bases, with 5 bases of the junction left unmatched. The CDR3 here is CASSQGLAARGELFF. DNA of the CDR3: TGCGCCAGCAGCCAGGGACTAGCGGCCCGGGGGGAGCTGTTTTTT.

There are many counts of this clone. The chain employs TRBV6-5 and TRBJ1-2; D perhaps matches TRBD1 (5 bases). Trimming left V 0 bases short and J 5 bases short, with 16 bases between. The CDR3 loop spans 16 amino acids. CDR1 MNHEY and CDR2 SVGAGI come from the germline V gene. The CDR3 is CASSYSRRGARYGYTF. The DNA for the CDR3 is TGTGCCAGCAGTTACTCGAGGCGTGGGGCCCGATATGGCTACACCTTC.

This clone was recorded a few times. V and J are TRBV7-9 and TRBJ1-3; tentatively, D is TRBD1 (6 bases). This CDR3 comprises 14 residues. The V end lost 2 bases, the J end lost 5 bases, and 10 bases lay between the germline ends. Germline V gene lookup returns CDR1 SEHNR and CDR2 FQNEAQ (reference sequence). The CDR3 sequence: CASSLQGQRNTIYF. CDR3 coding DNA: TGTGCCAGCAGCTTACAGGGGCAAAGAAACACCATATATTTT.

V usage is TRBV27 and J usage is TRBJ1-1; 9 positions agree with TRBD1. The length of the CDR3 is 15 residues. J gave up 4 bases and V 1 base, and 4 bases lay outside the gene matches. CDR1 is MNHEY and CDR2 is SMNVEV in the germline V gene (reference sequence). CDR3 protein: CASSLLGQGRTEAFF. The CDR3 DNA reads as TGTGCCAGCAGTTTATTAGGACAGGGGCGCACTGAAGCTTTCTTT.

This sequence joins TRBV11-2 and TRBJ1-2; D gene uncertain. The CDR3 sequence is 14 residues long. Trimming took off 1 base at V and 3 bases at J, with 9 bases between the two ends. CDR1 and CDR2 (germline): SGHAT, FQNNGV. CDR3 sequence: CASSLGRADYGYTF. The CDR3 coding sequence is TGTGCCAGCAGCTTAGGGAGGGCTGACTATGGCTACACCTTC.